The 21 T cell receptor beta chains listed next were all sequenced from one sample in a study of cytotoxic CD8 clonotypes in ibrutinib-treated CLL. Assay used: immunoSEQ multiplex PCR; TCRdb lists only in-frame clones, some missing. The sample includes about 50,000 clones, roughly three fifths of them seen just once. Sequencing used PBMCs, obtained after 24 months of ibrutinib treatment. Every receptor here comes from a human donor with chronic lymphocytic leukemia.

The V and J genes are TRBV6-5 and TRBJ2-7; 7 nucleotides match TRBD1. This CDR3 is built from 15 residues. Per the germline V gene, CDR1 is MNHEY and CDR2 is SVGAGI. J gave up 6 bases and V 5 bases, and 13 bases lay outside the gene matches. For the CDR3, the DNA is TGTGCCAGCAGTCCGCCGGGACAGTGGGGCGGCGAGCAGTACTTC. Translation: CASSPPGQWGGEQYF.

This clone has only a few counts. This chain connects TRBV29-1 to TRBJ1-4, with D possibly TRBD1 on 6 matching bases. Trimming took off 7 bases at V and 3 bases at J, with 12 bases between the two ends. This CDR3 region has 13 residues. Germline V gene lookup returns CDR1 SQVTM and CDR2 ANQGSEA. CDR3 nucleotide sequence: TGCAGCGCCAAGGGGGAAGCTAATGAAAAACTGTTTTTT. This encodes CSAKGEANEKLFF.

V usage is TRBV29-1 and J usage is TRBJ1-2, with a tentative D call TRBD1 (5 bases). V shed 7 bases and J shed 2 bases, with 14 bases lying between them. This CDR3 comprises 13 residues. Germline assignment: CDR1 SQVTM and CDR2 ANQGSEA. DNA for the CDR3: TGCAGCGCCCGGGACCCTATGAACTATGGCTACACCTTC. Translated: CSARDPMNYGYTF. Together with reference TRBV29-1 and TRBJ1-2, the CDR3 gives the full variable domain: SAVISQKPSRDICQRGTSLTIQCQVDSQVTMMFWYRQQPGQSLTLIATANQGSEATYESGFVIDKFPISRPNLTFSTLTVSNMSPEDSSIYLCSARDPMNYGYTFGSGTRLTVV.

This chain joins TRBV6-1 and TRBJ1-2; D gene unclear. Germline V lookup: CDR1 MNHNS, CDR2 SASEGT. The CDR3 has 12 residues. V lost 4 bases, J lost 4 bases, and 7 bases lay in between. The CDR3 spells CASSGSGYGYTF. CDR3 nucleotides: TGTGCCAGCAGTGGCAGCGGCTATGGCTACACCTTC.

The chain couples TRBV7-2 to TRBJ1-5, with no clear D. Per germline, CDR1 SGHTA and CDR2 FQGNSA. The length of the CDR3 is 13 residues. Trimming stripped 1 base from V and 4 bases from J, with 5 bases between. The CDR3 is CASSLVQNQPQHF. The CDR3 DNA reads TGTGCCAGCAGCTTAGTACAGAATCAGCCCCAGCATTTT.

The CDR3 DNA is TGCGCCAGCAATCCCCCGGGGGCTAACTACAATGAGCAGTTCTTC. It encodes CASNPPGANYNEQFF. The rearrangement joins TRBV5-1 to TRBJ2-1, with D perhaps given as TRBD1 or TRBD2 (6 bases each). The germline V and J ends were trimmed by 6 bases and 3 bases, with 16 bases remaining between them. This CDR3 contains 15 residues. Germline CDR1 and CDR2: SGHRS and YFSETQ.

The gene calls are TRBV7-6 and TRBJ2-5, with D maybe TRBD2 (6 bases). V was cut by 4 bases and J by 5 bases, with 11 bases left in between. This CDR3 has 13 amino acids. Germline loops: CDR1 SGHVS, CDR2 FNYEAQ. The CDR3: CASSSGLRETQYF. CDR3 DNA: TGTGCCAGCAGCTCCGGACTAAGGGAGACCCAGTACTTC.

The chain employs TRBV6-1 and TRBJ1-2; D may be TRBD1 (6 bases). The V gene's germline CDR1 is MNHNS and CDR2 SASEGT. This CDR3 region has 13 residues. Trimming removed 2 bases from V and 5 bases from J, with 9 bases in between. Written as DNA, the CDR3 is TGTGCCAGCAGTGAAACACAGGGTTATGGCTACACCTTC. Translated: CASSETQGYGYTF.

The rearrangement links TRBV7-9 to TRBJ1-1, with a tentative D call TRBD1 (5 bases). V gave up 5 bases and J gave up 4 bases, with 14 bases separating them. Germline values: CDR1 SEHNR, CDR2 FQNEAQ (reference sequence). The CDR3 loop spans 14 amino acids. The CDR3 protein is CASSPRADSTEAFF. Written as DNA, the CDR3 is TGTGCCAGCAGCCCTAGGGCCGACAGCACTGAAGCTTTCTTT. The whole variable domain, remainder taken from reference TRBV7-9 and TRBJ1-1, is DTGVSQNPRHKITKRGQNVTFRCDPISEHNRLYWYRQTLGQGPEFLTYFQNEAQLEKSRLLSDRFSAERPKGSFSTLEIQRTEQGDSAMYLCASSPRADSTEAFFGQGTRLTVV.

This clone showed up just once. The chain joins TRBV21-1 to TRBJ2-2; the D call of TRBD2 is as the table states it, not checked on the DNA. TRBV21-1 is a recognized pseudogene. The CDR3 contains 21 residues. The CDR3 DNA is TGTGCCAGCAGCAACGTGGCTGCTTGCGGTTTGTCGTGTCTGAGAACCGGGGAGCTGTTTTTT. This encodes CASSNVAACGLSCLRTGELFF.

V usage is TRBV10-3 and J usage is TRBJ1-2, with 11 bases matching TRBD1. V lost 5 bases and J lost 4; bases outside the gene matches: 12. Germline V CDR1 and CDR2: ENHRY, SYGVKD. CDR3 size: 17 residues. CDR3 loop: CAISHAGTGGLIYGYTF. For the CDR3, the DNA is TGTGCCATCAGTCACGCCGGGACAGGGGGGTTGATCTATGGCTACACCTTC.

This clone was seen at least ten times. The chain joins TRBV10-3 to TRBJ2-5; perhaps D is TRBD1 or TRBD2 (5 bases each). CDR1 is ENHRY and CDR2 is SYGVKD in the germline V gene. This CDR3 has 13 residues. V shed 6 bases and J shed 2 bases, with 10 bases lying between them. CDR3 nucleotides: TGTGCCATCAGGGGACCAATACAAGAGACCCAGTACTTC. Translation: CAIRGPIQETQYF.

This clone was counted a single time. The chain combines TRBV5-4 with TRBJ2-5; 12 positions agree with TRBD2. V lost 6 bases to trimming and J lost 6 bases; unmatched junction nucleotides: 6. Germline V gene sequence: CDR1 SGHNT, CDR2 YYREEE (reference sequence). The CDR3 length is 14 residues. This CDR3 is CASTLAGGTKTQYF. In DNA form, the CDR3 reads TGTGCCAGCACCCTAGCGGGGGGGACTAAGACCCAGTACTTC.

This clone was detected only once. V gene TRBV10-3 combines with J gene TRBJ2-3; 9 bases line up with TRBD2. Germline V lookup: CDR1 ENHRY, CDR2 SYGVKD. V gave up 7 bases and J gave up 4 bases; unmatched junction bases: 9. This CDR3 region has 15 residues. The CDR3 region is CAIKGAGGGSDTQYF. The CDR3 DNA reads TGTGCCATCAAGGGGGCGGGAGGGGGTTCAGATACGCAGTATTTT.

The rearrangement joins TRBV6-1 to TRBJ1-2; unclear D gene. This CDR3 has 13 amino acids. Looked up from germline, CDR1 is MNHNS and CDR2 is SASEGT. V lost 1 base and J lost 4, with 7 bases in between. The CDR3 sequence is CASSEGASYGYTF. CDR3 nucleotide sequence: TGTGCCAGCAGTGAAGGGGCCAGCTATGGCTACACCTTC.

The J gene is TRBJ2-3, the V gene TRBV11-2; a possible D gene is TRBD2 (7 bases). The germline gives CDR1 SGHAT, CDR2 FQNNGV. Trimming removed 3 bases from V and 2 bases from J, with 18 bases in between. The CDR3 totals 17 residues. The CDR3 nucleotides are TGTGCCAGCAGCTTGTTCTTGAGGGGGGGCGCCACAGATACGCAGTATTTT. Its protein is CASSLFLRGGATDTQYF.

The genes are TRBV19 and TRBJ1-3; D gene unclear. Trimming pared 10 bases from V and 9 bases from J, leaving 19 bases between. Germline lookup yields CDR1 LNHDA and CDR2 SQIVND (reference sequence). The CDR3 is 13 amino acids. This CDR3 reads CATAGVLKRTIYF. DNA of the CDR3: TGTGCCACCGCCGGGGTTCTGAAACGCACCATATATTTT.

V is TRBV5-4 and J is TRBJ1-5; 8 nucleotides match TRBD1. With 5 bases clipped from V and 5 bases from J, the junction kept 6 bases outside the gene matches. The CDR3 runs 14 residues. Germline-derived CDR1 and CDR2 are SGHNT and YYREEE (reference sequence). The CDR3 DNA reads as TGTGCCAGCAGTATGGACAGGGCTTATCAGCCCCAGCATTTT. Translating it yields CASSMDRAYQPQHF.

The chain recombines TRBV6-5 with TRBJ2-7, with 8 bases fitting TRBD1. Germline V gives CDR1 MNHEY, CDR2 SVGAGI. The CDR3 totals 15 residues. The J segment lost 4 bases and the V segment lost 4 bases, leaving 9 bases of the junction unmatched. The CDR3 coding sequence is TGTGCCAGCAGTTTCTCAGGGGGCGAGGGGTACGAGCAGTACTTC. Protein sequence: CASSFSGGEGYEQYF.

V usage is TRBV29-1 and J usage is TRBJ2-5, with D perhaps TRBD2 (6 bases). V was cut by 4 bases and J by 2 bases, with 14 bases left in between. The germline V gene has CDR1 SQVTM and CDR2 ANQGSEA. This CDR3 is built from 14 residues. CDR3 sequence: CSVVSGSRQETQYF. DNA of the CDR3: TGCAGCGTTGTTAGCGGCAGCCGACAAGAGACCCAGTACTTC.

The chain uses TRBV14 and TRBJ1-2; no definite D call. The CDR3 runs 15 residues. The germline V gene has CDR1 SGHDN and CDR2 FVKESK. V lost 0 bases, J lost 4 bases, and 12 bases lay in between. CDR3 loop: CASSQDWVNLYGYTF. The DNA for the CDR3 is TGTGCCAGCAGCCAAGATTGGGTTAACCTCTATGGCTACACCTTC.